The clone carrying this T cell receptor beta chain was picked up one time. Antigen unknown. This sample was included in a study of a mutant IDH1 vaccine in newly diagnosed glioma. For the study at large: Standard pretreatment was either radiotherapy, temozolomide, or, for most, radiochemotherapy with temozolomide.

This CDR3 comprises 16 residues. TCRdb's copy holds only in-frame clones and misses some; the assay was immunoSEQ multiplex PCR. The sample gives about 23,000 clones, approximately 81% of which show up once; over 2.5% is in the top ten. Time point here: week 47, end of study. Topical imiquimod accompanied each vaccine dose, which consisted of 300 ug of mutant IDH1 20-mer peptide. Sequencing was performed on PBMCs, taken from a glioma patient whose treatment included an IDH1 peptide vaccine. The rearrangement uses TRBV21-1 and TRBJ2-7. TRBV21-1 is a pseudogene segment. The TCR sequence derives from a man aged 35-49 years with glioma. The CDR3 loop is CASSQKWPPTSYEQYF. For the CDR3, the DNA is TGTGCCAGCAGCCAGAAGTGGCCCCCTACCTCCTACGAGCAGTACTTC.